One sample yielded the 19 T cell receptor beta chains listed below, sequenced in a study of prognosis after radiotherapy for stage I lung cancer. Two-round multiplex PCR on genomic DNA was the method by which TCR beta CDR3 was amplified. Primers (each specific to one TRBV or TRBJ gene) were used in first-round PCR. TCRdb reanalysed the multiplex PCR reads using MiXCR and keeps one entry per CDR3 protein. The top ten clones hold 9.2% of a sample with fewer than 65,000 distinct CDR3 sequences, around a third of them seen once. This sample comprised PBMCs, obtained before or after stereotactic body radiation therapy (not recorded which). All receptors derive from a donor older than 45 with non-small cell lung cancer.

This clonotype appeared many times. This chain's CDR3 is CASSLIGQSRGELFF. As DNA, the CDR3 is TGTGCCAGCAGCTTAATTGGCCAGAGTCGAGGGGAGCTGTTTTTT. The chain employs TRBV7-2 and TRBJ2-2; no clear D. The length of the CDR3 is 15 residues. CDR1 is SGHTA and CDR2 is FQGNSA in the germline V gene. The V gene lost 2 bases and the J gene lost 8 bases, with 15 bases spanning the gap.

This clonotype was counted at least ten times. DNA for the CDR3: TGTGCCAGCAGCCGGACAGGGTCCCACTACGAGCAGTACTTC. Encoded protein: CASSRTGSHYEQYF. The rearrangement joins TRBV7-2 to TRBJ2-7, with TRBD1 matching 8 bases. Looked up from germline, CDR1 is SGHTA and CDR2 is FQGNSA. This CDR3 has 14 amino acids. J gave up 3 bases and V 5 bases, and 6 bases lay outside the gene matches.

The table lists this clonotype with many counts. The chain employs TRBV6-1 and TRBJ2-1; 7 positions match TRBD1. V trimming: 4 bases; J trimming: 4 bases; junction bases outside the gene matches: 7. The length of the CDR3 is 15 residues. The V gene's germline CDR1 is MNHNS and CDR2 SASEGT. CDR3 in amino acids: CASSVGQVLYNEQFF. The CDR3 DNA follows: TGTGCCAGCAGTGTTGGACAGGTCTTATACAATGAGCAGTTCTTC.

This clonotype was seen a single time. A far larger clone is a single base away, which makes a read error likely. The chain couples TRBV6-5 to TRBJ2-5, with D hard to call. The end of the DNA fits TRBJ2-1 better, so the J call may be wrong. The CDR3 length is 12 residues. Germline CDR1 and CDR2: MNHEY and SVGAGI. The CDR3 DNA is TGTGCCAGCATTTACTCTCTCCCCAAGCAGTTCTTC. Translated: CASIYSLPKQFF.

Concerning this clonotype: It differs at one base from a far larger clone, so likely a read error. CDR3 DNA: TGTGCCAGCAGCTTGTTGGGGTCTAGCGGCAACAATGAGCAGTTCTTC. Its protein product is CASSLLGSSGNNEQFF. The chain uses TRBV5-4 and TRBJ2-1; 7 bases line up with TRBD2. Germline CDR1 and CDR2: SGHNT and YYREEE (reference sequence). The V gene end was trimmed by 1 base and the J gene end by 5 bases; junction bases not matched to a gene: 9. There are 16 residues in the CDR3.

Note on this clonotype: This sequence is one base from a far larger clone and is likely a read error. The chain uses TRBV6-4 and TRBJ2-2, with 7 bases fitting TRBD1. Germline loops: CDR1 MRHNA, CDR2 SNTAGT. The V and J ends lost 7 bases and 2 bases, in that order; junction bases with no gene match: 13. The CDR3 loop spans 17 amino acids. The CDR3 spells CASIYPPGTANTGELFF. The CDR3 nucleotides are TGTGCCAGCATTTACCCTCCCGGGACAGCCAACACCGGGGAGCTGTTTTTT.

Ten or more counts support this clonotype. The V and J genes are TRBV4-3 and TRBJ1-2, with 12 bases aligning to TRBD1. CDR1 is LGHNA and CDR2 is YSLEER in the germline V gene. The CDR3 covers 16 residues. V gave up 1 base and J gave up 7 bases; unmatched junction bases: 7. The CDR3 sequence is CASSQVRGTGGFGYTF. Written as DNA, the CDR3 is TGCGCCAGCAGCCAAGTCAGAGGGACAGGGGGCTTTGGCTACACCTTC.

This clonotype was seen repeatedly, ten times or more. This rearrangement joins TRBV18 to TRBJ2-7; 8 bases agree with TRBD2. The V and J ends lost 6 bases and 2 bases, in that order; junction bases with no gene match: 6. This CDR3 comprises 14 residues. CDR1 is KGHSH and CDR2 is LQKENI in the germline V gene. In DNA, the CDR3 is TGTGCCAGCTCCCGCACTAGCGGCCCCTACGAGCAGTACTTC. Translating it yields CASSRTSGPYEQYF.

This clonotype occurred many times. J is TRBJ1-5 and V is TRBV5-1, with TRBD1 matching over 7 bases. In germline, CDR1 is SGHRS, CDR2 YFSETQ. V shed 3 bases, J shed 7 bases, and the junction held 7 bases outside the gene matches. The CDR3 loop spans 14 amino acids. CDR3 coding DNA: TGCGCCAGCAGCTCCCAGGGGGGGGGGCAGCCCCAGCATTTT. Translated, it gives CASSSQGGGQPQHF.

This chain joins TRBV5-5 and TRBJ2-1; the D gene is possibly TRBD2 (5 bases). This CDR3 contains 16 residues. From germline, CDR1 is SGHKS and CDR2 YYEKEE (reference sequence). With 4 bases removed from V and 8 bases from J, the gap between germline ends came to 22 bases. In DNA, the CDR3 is TGTGCCAGCAGCCTGGGGAACAGCGGCTTCGGGGATGAGCAGTTCTTC. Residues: CASSLGNSGFGDEQFF. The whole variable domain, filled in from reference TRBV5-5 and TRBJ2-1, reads DAGVTQSPTHLIKTRGQQVTLRCSPISGHKSVSWYQQVLGQGPQFIFQYYEKEERGRGNFPDRFSARQFPNYSSELNVNALLLGDSALYLCASSLGNSGFGDEQFFGPGTRLTVL.

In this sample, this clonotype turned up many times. CDR3 residues: CASSIQTANYGYTF. As DNA, the CDR3 is TGCGCCAGCAGCATACAGACAGCCAACTATGGCTACACCTTC. The rearrangement uses TRBV5-1 and TRBJ1-2, with D tentatively TRBD1 (5 bases). Germline CDR1 and CDR2: SGHRS and YFSETQ. The CDR3 extends over 14 amino acids. Trimming removed 4 bases from V and 2 bases from J, with 12 bases in between.

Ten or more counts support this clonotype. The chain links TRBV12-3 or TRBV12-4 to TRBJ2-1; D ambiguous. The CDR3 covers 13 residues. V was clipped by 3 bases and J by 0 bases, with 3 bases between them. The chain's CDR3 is CASSFSSYNEQFF. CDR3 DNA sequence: TGTGCCAGCAGTTTCAGCTCCTACAATGAGCAGTTCTTC.

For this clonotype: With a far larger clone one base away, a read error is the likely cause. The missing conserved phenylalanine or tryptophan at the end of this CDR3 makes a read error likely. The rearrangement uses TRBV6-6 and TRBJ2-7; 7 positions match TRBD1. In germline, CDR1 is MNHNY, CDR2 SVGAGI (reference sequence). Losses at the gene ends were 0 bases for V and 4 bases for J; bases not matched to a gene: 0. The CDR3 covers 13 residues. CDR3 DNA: TGTGCCAGCAGTTACTCGACAGGGTACGAGCAGTACTTA. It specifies CASSYSTGYEQYL.

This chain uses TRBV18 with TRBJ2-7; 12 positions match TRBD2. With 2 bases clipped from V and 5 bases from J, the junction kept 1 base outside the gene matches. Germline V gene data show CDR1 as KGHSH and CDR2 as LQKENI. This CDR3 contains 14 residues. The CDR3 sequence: CASSPTSGRNEQYF. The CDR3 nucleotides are TGTGCCAGCTCACCAACTAGCGGGAGGAACGAGCAGTACTTC.

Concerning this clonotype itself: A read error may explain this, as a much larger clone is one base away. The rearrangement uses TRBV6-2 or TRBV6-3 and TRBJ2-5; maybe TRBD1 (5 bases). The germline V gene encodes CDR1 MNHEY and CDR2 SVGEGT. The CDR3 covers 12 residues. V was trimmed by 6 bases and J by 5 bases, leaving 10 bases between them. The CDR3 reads CASRKGMETQYF. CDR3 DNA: TGTGCCAGCAGAAAGGGGATGGAGACCCAGTACTTC.

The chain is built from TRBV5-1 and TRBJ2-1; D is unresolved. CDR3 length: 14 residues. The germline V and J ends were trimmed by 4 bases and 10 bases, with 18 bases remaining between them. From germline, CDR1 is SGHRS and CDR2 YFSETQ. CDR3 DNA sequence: TGCGCCAGCAGCCCGACCATCGGAGCTCCCGAGCAGTTCTTC. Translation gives CASSPTIGAPEQFF.

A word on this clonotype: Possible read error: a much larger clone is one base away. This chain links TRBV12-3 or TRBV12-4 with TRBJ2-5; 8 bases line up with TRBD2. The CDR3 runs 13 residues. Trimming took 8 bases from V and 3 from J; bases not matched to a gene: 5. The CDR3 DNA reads TGTGCCAGCTGGGAACTAGCGGAAGAGACCCAGTACTTC. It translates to CASWELAEETQYF.

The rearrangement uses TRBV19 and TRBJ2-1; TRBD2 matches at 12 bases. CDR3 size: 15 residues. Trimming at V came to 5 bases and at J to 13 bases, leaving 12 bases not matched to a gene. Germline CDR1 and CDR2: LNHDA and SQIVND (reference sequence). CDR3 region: CASSPGLAGPGDQFF. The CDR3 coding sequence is TGTGCCAGTAGTCCGGGACTAGCGGGTCCTGGTGATCAGTTCTTC.

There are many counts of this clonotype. This chain's CDR3 is CASSDTGATNEKLFF. CDR3 coding DNA: TGTGCCAGTAGCGATACAGGAGCAACTAATGAAAAACTGTTTTTT. The chain joins TRBV19 to TRBJ1-4; weak D call: TRBD1 (5 bases). This CDR3 spans 15 amino acids. V was cut by 6 bases and J by 0 bases, with 11 bases left in between. Germline V gene sequence: CDR1 LNHDA, CDR2 SQIVND (reference sequence). The complete variable domain, with remaining parts taken from reference TRBV19 and TRBJ1-4, reads DGGITQSPKYLFRKEGQNVTLSCEQNLNHDAMYWYRQDPGQGLRLIYYSQIVNDFQKGDIAEGYSVSREKKESFPLTVTSAQKNPTAFYLCASSDTGATNEKLFFGSGTQLSVL.